Listed here are 15 T cell receptor beta chains from one sample, sequenced in a study of graft-versus-host responses after intestinal transplantation. Some clones are missing from TCRdb's copy, which holds only in-frame ones; the method was immunoSEQ multiplex PCR. The sample carries fewer than 130,000 clones, roughly 95% recorded once. These receptors have no known antigen. Sample: unstimulated CD8+ T cells sorted from spleen or lymph node cells, taken before intestinal transplant. All receptors come from a human donor who received an intestinal transplant.

The chain uses TRBV9 and TRBJ2-1; the match to TRBD2 covers 12 bases. Trimming removed 4 bases from V and 3 bases from J; junction bases left unmatched: 5. The CDR3 length is 16 residues. The germline CDR1 and CDR2 sequences are SGDLS and YYNGEE. CDR3 in amino acids: CASSTWTSGNYNEQFF. In DNA form, the CDR3 reads TGTGCCAGCAGCACCTGGACTAGCGGGAACTACAATGAGCAGTTCTTC.

The chain combines TRBV18 with TRBJ2-5; D is ambiguous. V dropped 3 bases and J dropped 1 base, with 6 bases sitting between them. The CDR3 extends over 13 amino acids. Germline V lookup: CDR1 KGHSH, CDR2 LQKENI. The CDR3 loop reads CASSPETQETQYF. The CDR3 bases are TGTGCCAGCTCACCGGAGACCCAAGAGACCCAGTACTTC.

The gene calls are TRBV13 and TRBJ2-3, with D possibly being TRBD1 or TRBD2 (5 bases each). The V and J ends lost 5 bases and 5 bases respectively, with 23 bases between them. CDR1 is PRHDT and CDR2 is FYEKMQ in the germline V gene (reference sequence). The CDR3 loop spans 17 amino acids. This CDR3 is CASSPPRLGVAGDTQYF. CDR3 bases: TGTGCCAGCAGCCCGCCGAGATTGGGGGTAGCCGGAGATACGCAGTATTTT.

The V and J genes are TRBV27 and TRBJ1-2; D not certain. Germline CDR1 is MNHEY and CDR2 is SMNVEV (reference sequence). V lost 3 bases, J lost 5 bases, and 13 bases lay in between. The CDR3 contains 14 residues. The CDR3 DNA follows: TGTGCCAGCAGTTTGACGGGCCACCAATATGGCTACACCTTC. Amino acids: CASSLTGHQYGYTF.

The chain has TRBV28 and TRBJ2-7; 9 bases are shared with TRBD1. V shed 5 bases and J 2 bases; nucleotides not matched to a gene: 16. The CDR3 contains 18 residues. Looked up from germline, CDR1 is MDHEN and CDR2 is SYDVKM. CDR3 sequence reads: CASSPIYSGTGRTYEQYF. CDR3 nucleotides: TGTGCCAGCAGTCCGATATACTCTGGGACAGGGAGGACCTACGAGCAGTACTTC.

The chain has TRBV6-5 and TRBJ1-2, with D unresolved. The germline gives CDR1 MNHEY, CDR2 SVGAGI. V shed 3 bases and J shed 4 bases, with 12 bases lying between them. The CDR3 is made up of 14 amino acids. CDR3 in DNA: TGTGCCAGCAGTTATTCTAATTGGGGCTATGGCTACACCTTC. It encodes CASSYSNWGYGYTF.

The chain is built from TRBV28 and TRBJ2-5; 7 positions agree with TRBD2. The CDR3 runs 14 residues. CDR1 is MDHEN, CDR2 SYDVKM, per germline. J gave up 3 bases and V 2 bases, and 3 bases lay outside the gene matches. This CDR3 reads CASSLRGREETQYF. CDR3 nucleotide sequence: TGTGCCAGCAGTTTACGGGGGAGGGAAGAGACCCAGTACTTC.

The chain combines TRBV21-1 with TRBJ2-3; the table's D call, TRBD2, has no DNA check behind it. TRBV21-1 is a documented pseudogene. This CDR3 is 19 amino acids long. The CDR3 protein is CASSKEGGLAGGGTDTQYF. The CDR3 DNA reads as TGTGCCAGCAGCAAAGAGGGGGGACTAGCGGGAGGGGGCACAGATACGCAGTATTTT.

This chain links TRBV19 with TRBJ2-3; 11 nucleotides agree with TRBD2. Germline CDR1 reads LNHDA; CDR2 reads SQIVND (reference sequence). The J segment lost 4 bases and the V segment lost 7 bases, leaving 1 base of the junction unmatched. The CDR3 sequence is 13 residues long. CDR3 coding DNA: TGTGCCAGTACACTAGCGGGAGCAGATACGCAGTATTTT. Protein product: CASTLAGADTQYF.

The chain carries TRBV28 and TRBJ2-1, with TRBD2 matching over 8 bases. Trimming cost V 8 bases and J 0 bases; bases outside gene matches: 9. Germline CDR1 and CDR2: MDHEN and SYDVKM. The CDR3 runs to 16 residues. The CDR3: CASVGLREDSYNEQFF. In DNA, the CDR3 is TGTGCCAGCGTGGGGTTGCGGGAGGACTCCTACAATGAGCAGTTCTTC. The full variable domain, rest sourced from reference TRBV28 and TRBJ2-1, is DVKVTQSSRYLVKRTGEKVFLECVQDMDHENMFWYRQDPGLGLRLIYFSYDVKMKEKGDIPEGYSVSREKKERFSLILESASTNQTSMYLCASVGLREDSYNEQFFGPGTRLTVL.

The chain uses TRBV27 and TRBJ2-6; the D is unclear. This CDR3 spans 16 amino acids. Trimming cost V 8 bases and J 0 bases, with 14 bases left between them. Germline V gene lookup returns CDR1 MNHEY and CDR2 SMNVEV (reference sequence). CDR3 nucleotide sequence: TGTGCCAGCTCTTCTCCCACCTTCTCTGGGGCCAACGTCCTGACTTTC. Encoded protein: CASSSPTFSGANVLTF.

The chain combines TRBV6-1 with TRBJ1-1, with D hard to call. The germline V gene has CDR1 MNHNS and CDR2 SASEGT. The CDR3 has 13 amino acids. V was cut by 8 bases and J by 1 base, with 11 bases left in between. CDR3 in DNA: TGTGCCAGCGGTTTTCGGAAGAACACTGAAGCTTTCTTT. As protein: CASGFRKNTEAFF.

Only one count was recorded for this clone. Different DNA sequences within this sample yield the same CDR3. The chain employs TRBV27 and TRBJ1-1, with 9 bases that match TRBD1. CDR1 is MNHEY and CDR2 is SMNVEV in the germline V gene (reference sequence). Unmatched junction bases numbered 3, after V lost 0 bases and J lost 4 bases. The CDR3 spans 15 residues. CDR3: CASSLSRTGATEAFF. The CDR3 DNA follows: TGTGCCAGCAGTTTATCTAGGACAGGGGCCACTGAAGCTTTCTTT.

The chain links TRBV30 to TRBJ1-5; D not resolved. The CDR3 totals 13 residues. Germline loops: CDR1 GTSNPN, CDR2 SVGIG (reference sequence). V was cut by 5 bases and J by 1 base, with 9 bases left in between. CDR3 region: CAWAEGSNQPQHF. In DNA form, the CDR3 reads TGTGCCTGGGCCGAGGGAAGCAATCAGCCCCAGCATTTT.

V usage is TRBV10-2 and J usage is TRBJ2-6; TRBD1 or TRBD2 may be the D gene (5 bases each). CDR3 size: 15 residues. From germline, CDR1 is WSHSY and CDR2 SAAADI. With 5 bases removed from V and 1 base from J, the gap between germline ends came to 9 bases. In DNA, the CDR3 is TGCGCCAGCAGTCCAGGGAGATCTGGGGCCAACGTCCTGACTTTC. Translating it yields CASSPGRSGANVLTF.